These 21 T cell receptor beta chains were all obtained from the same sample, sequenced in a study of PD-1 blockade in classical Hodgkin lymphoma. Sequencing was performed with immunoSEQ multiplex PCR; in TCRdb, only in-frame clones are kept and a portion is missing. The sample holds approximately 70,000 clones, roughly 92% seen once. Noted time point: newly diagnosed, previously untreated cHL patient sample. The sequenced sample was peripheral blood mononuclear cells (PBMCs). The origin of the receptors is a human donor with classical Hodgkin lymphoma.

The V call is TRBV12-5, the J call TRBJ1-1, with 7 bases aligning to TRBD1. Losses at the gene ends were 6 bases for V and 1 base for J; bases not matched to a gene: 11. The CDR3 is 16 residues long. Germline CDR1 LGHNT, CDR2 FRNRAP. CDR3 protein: CASGPEGGARNTEAFF. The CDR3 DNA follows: TGTGCTAGTGGCCCAGAAGGGGGCGCGAGGAACACTGAAGCTTTCTTT.

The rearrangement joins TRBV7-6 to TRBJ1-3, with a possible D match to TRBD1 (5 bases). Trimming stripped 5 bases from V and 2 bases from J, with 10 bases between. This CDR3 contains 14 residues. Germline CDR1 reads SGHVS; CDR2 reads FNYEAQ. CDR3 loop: CASSPRQPGNTIYF. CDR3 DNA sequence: TGTGCCAGCAGCCCAAGACAGCCTGGAAACACCATATATTTT.

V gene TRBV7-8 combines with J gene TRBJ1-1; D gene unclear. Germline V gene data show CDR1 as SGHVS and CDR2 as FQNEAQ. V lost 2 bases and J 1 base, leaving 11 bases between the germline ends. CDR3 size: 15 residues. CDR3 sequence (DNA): TGTGCCAGCAGCTTATATTGGTCGAGGAACACTGAAGCTTTCTTT. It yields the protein CASSLYWSRNTEAFF.

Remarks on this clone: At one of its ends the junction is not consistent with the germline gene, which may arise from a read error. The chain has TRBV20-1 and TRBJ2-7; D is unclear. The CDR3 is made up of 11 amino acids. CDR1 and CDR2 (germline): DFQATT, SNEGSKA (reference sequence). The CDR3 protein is CSVKTPGHLSF. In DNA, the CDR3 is TGCAGTGTTAAGACCCCGGGTCACCTCTCCTTC.

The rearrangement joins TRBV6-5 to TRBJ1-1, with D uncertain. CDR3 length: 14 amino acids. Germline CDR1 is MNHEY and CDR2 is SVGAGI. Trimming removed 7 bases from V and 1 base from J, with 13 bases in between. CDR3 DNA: TGTGCCAGCACCAAGTACATCAAGAACACTGAAGCTTTCTTT. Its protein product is CASTKYIKNTEAFF.

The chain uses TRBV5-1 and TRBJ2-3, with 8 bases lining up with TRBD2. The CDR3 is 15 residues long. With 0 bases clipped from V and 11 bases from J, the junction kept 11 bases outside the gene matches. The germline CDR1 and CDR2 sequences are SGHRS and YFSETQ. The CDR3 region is CASSLGLAGPLRQYF. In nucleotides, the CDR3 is TGCGCCAGCAGCTTGGGATTAGCGGGGCCCTTGAGGCAGTATTTT. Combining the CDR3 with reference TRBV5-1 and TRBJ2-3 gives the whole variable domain KAGVTQTPRYLIKTRGQQVTLSCSPISGHRSVSWYQQTPGQGLQFLFEYFSETQRNKGNFPGRFSGRQFSNSRSEMNVSTLELGDSALYLCASSLGLAGPLRQYFGPGTRLTVL.

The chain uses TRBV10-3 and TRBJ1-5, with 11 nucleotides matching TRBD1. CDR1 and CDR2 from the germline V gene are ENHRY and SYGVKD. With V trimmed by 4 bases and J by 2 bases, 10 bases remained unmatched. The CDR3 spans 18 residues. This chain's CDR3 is CAISGGTGGGVGNQPQHF. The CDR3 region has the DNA TGTGCCATCAGTGGTGGGACAGGGGGAGGAGTCGGCAATCAGCCCCAGCATTTT.

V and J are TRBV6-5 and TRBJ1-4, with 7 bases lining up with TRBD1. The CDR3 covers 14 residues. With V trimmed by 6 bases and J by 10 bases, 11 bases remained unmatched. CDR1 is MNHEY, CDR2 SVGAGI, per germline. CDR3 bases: TGTGCCAGCAGGCTAGACAGGGACCGGGCAAAACTGTTTTTT. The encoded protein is CASRLDRDRAKLFF.

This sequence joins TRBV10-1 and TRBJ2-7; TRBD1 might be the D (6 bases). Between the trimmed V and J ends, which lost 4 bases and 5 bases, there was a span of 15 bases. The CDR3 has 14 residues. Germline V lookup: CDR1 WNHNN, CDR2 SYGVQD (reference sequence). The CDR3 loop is CASSVHVGGNEQYF. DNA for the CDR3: TGCGCCAGCAGTGTCCATGTAGGGGGAAACGAGCAGTACTTC.

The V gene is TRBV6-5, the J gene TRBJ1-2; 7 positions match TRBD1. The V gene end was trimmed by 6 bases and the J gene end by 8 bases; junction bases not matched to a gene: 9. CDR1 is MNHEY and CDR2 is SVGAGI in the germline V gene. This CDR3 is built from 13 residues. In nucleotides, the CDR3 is TGTGCCAGCAGAACGGACAGGCTACTAGGCTACACCTTC. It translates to CASRTDRLLGYTF.

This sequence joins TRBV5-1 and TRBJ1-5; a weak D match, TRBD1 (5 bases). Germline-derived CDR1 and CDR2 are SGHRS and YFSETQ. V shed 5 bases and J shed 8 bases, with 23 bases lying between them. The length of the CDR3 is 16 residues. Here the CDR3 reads CASSLGHAGGEEPQHF. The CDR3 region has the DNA TGCGCCAGCAGTCTTGGGCACGCAGGAGGGGAAGAGCCCCAGCATTTT.

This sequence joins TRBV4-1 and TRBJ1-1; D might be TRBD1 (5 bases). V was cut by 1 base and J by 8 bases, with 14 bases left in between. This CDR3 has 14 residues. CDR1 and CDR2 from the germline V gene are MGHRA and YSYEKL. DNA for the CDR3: TGCGCCAGCAGCCAAGTGGTAGGGGCGGGGGAAGCTTTCTTT. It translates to CASSQVVGAGEAFF.

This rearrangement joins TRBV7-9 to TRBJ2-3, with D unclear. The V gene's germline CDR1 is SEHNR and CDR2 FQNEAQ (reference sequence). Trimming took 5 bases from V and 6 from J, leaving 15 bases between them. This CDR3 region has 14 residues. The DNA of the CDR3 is TGTGCCAGCAGCCGTTGGACCCTCAGTGATACGCAGTATTTT. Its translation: CASSRWTLSDTQYF.

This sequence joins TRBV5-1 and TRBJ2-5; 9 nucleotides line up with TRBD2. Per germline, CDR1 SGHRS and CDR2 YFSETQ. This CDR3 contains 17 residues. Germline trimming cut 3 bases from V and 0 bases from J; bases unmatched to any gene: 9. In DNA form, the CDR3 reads TGCGCCAGCAGCTCAAACCCTAGCGGGACCTACCAAGAGACCCAGTACTTC. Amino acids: CASSSNPSGTYQETQYF.

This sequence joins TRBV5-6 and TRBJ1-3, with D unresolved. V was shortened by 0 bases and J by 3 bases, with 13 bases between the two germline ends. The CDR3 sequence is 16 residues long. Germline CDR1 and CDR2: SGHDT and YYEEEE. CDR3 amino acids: CASSLGVPGGGNTIYF. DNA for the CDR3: TGTGCCAGCAGCTTGGGGGTTCCGGGTGGTGGAAACACCATATATTTT. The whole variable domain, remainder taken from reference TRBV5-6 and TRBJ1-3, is DAGVTQSPTHLIKTRGQQVTLRCSPKSGHDTVSWYQQALGQGPQFIFQYYEEEERQRGNFPDRFSGHQFPNYSSELNVNALLLGDSALYLCASSLGVPGGGNTIYFGEGSWLTVV.

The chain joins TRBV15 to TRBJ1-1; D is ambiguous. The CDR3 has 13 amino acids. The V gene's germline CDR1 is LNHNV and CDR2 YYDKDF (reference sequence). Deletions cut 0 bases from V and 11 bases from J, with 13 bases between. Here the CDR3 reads CATSRDYPQEAFF. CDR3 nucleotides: TGTGCCACCAGCAGAGATTACCCTCAGGAGGCTTTCTTT.

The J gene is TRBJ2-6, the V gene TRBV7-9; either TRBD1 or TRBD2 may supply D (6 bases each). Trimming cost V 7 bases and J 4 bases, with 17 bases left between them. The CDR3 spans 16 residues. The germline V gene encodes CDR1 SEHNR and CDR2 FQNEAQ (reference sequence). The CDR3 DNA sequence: TGTGCCAGCAAGGGGGGAAGTCTGTCCGGGGCCAACGTCCTGACTTTC. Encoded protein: CASKGGSLSGANVLTF. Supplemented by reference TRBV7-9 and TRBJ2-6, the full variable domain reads DTGVSQNPRHKITKRGQNVTFRCDPISEHNRLYWYRQTLGQGPEFLTYFQNEAQLEKSRLLSDRFSAERPKGSFSTLEIQRTEQGDSAMYLCASKGGSLSGANVLTFGAGSRLTVL.

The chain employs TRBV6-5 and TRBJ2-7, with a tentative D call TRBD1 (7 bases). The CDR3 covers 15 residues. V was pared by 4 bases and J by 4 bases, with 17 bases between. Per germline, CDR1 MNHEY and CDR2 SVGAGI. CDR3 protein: CASSLPLQGRYEQYF. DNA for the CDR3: TGTGCCAGCAGTTTACCCCTACAGGGGAGGTACGAGCAGTACTTC.

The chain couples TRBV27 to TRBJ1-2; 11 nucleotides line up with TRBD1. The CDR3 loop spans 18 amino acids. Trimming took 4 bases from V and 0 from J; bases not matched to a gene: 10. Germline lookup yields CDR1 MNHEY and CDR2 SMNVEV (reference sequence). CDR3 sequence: CASSWGQGDHRSNYGYTF. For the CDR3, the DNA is TGTGCCAGCAGTTGGGGACAGGGGGACCATCGATCTAACTATGGCTACACCTTC.

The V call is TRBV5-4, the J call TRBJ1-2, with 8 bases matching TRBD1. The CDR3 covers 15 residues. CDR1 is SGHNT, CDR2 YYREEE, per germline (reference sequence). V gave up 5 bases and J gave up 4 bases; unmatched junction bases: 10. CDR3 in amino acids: CASSIGQGALYGYTF. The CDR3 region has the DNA TGTGCCAGCAGTATCGGACAGGGAGCACTCTATGGCTACACCTTC.

CDR3 loop: CASSRLAGGHEQFF. The DNA for the CDR3 is TGTGCCAGCAGTCGCTTAGCGGGGGGCCATGAGCAGTTCTTC. The chain couples TRBV6-5 to TRBJ2-1; 10 nucleotides agree with TRBD2. Germline CDR1 is MNHEY and CDR2 is SVGAGI. Losses at the gene ends were 5 bases for V and 8 bases for J; bases not matched to a gene: 6. The CDR3 runs 14 residues.